The 9 T cell receptor beta chains in this list originate from one sample, sequenced in a study of shared clonotypes between healthy human individuals. Sequenced by immunoSEQ multiplex PCR; TCRdb stores in-frame clones only, minus some. The table has over 850,000 clones, about 84% seen once; the top ten hold roughly 0.65%. Sequencing was performed on memory CD4+ T cells from PBMCs. Subset reported: CD45RA-negative fraction. The source is a man younger than 35 in good health. Some clones in this sample may be carry-over from other donors' samples.

The rearrangement links TRBV7-9 to TRBJ1-1, with D unresolved. The CDR3 is 13 residues long. Germline V gene sequence: CDR1 SEHNR, CDR2 FQNEAQ (reference sequence). V shed 5 bases and J shed 0 bases, with 7 bases lying between them. In DNA, the CDR3 is TGTGCCAGCAGCCGTTCAGTGAACACTGAAGCTTTCTTT. Protein product: CASSRSVNTEAFF.

The table lists this clone with a count of one. The chain links TRBV9 to TRBJ2-3; 14 bases map to TRBD2. Germline values: CDR1 SGDLS, CDR2 YYNGEE. There are 17 residues in the CDR3. J gave up 5 bases and V 0 bases, and 5 bases lay outside the gene matches. The CDR3 is CASSVEGLAGVGDTQYF. As DNA, the CDR3 is TGTGCCAGCAGCGTAGAGGGACTAGCGGGAGTGGGAGATACGCAGTATTTT.

Regarding this clone: No conserved phenylalanine or tryptophan is present at the end of the CDR3, so a read error is the likely explanation. The limits of the CDR3 on the DNA are not certain, so only TCRdb's listed CDR3 is given. V usage is TRBV21-1 and J usage is TRBJ1-2. TRBV21-1 is a recognized pseudogene. The CDR3 extends over 9 residues, inclusive of both ends. The CDR3 loop reads CASSKVLLL.

This clone was observed a few times. V is TRBV4-3 and J is TRBJ2-5, with a tentative D call TRBD1 (5 bases). V dropped 0 bases and J dropped 0 bases, with 17 bases sitting between them. Germline CDR1 reads LGHNA; CDR2 reads YSLEER. The CDR3 runs to 18 residues. DNA of the CDR3: TGCGCCAGCAGCCAAGATTTTAGGCAGGGCGAGTACCAAGAGACCCAGTACTTC. It translates to CASSQDFRQGEYQETQYF.

The chain uses TRBV7-9 and TRBJ1-1; no definite D call. Per the germline V gene, CDR1 is SEHNR and CDR2 is FQNEAQ (reference sequence). V lost 2 bases and J 0 bases, leaving 7 bases between the germline ends. The CDR3 runs 14 residues. CDR3 sequence (DNA): TGTGCCAGCAGCTTACAACAGCTGAACACTGAAGCTTTCTTT. Protein: CASSLQQLNTEAFF.

A few counts support this clone. The gene calls are TRBV5-5 and TRBJ1-1; D unresolved. This CDR3 contains 13 residues. From germline, CDR1 is SGHKS and CDR2 YYEKEE (reference sequence). V was shortened by 2 bases and J by 6 bases, with 11 bases between the two germline ends. CDR3 DNA sequence: TGTGCCAGCAGCTTCGGAAGGGAGGCTGAAGCTTTCTTT. Protein product: CASSFGREAEAFF.

The J gene is TRBJ2-3, the V gene TRBV6-1, with 7 nucleotides matching TRBD1. V gave up 6 bases and J gave up 2 bases; unmatched junction bases: 5. The CDR3 consists of 14 residues. CDR1 MNHNS and CDR2 SASEGT come from the germline V gene. The CDR3 is CASSLTGSTDTQYF. The CDR3 DNA follows: TGTGCCAGCAGCCTGACAGGGTCCACAGATACGCAGTATTTT.

The chain carries TRBV6-5 and TRBJ1-4; D gene uncertain. Trimming left V 8 bases short and J 3 bases short, with 16 bases between. Germline V CDR1 and CDR2: MNHEY, SVGAGI. CDR3 length equals 15 residues. The CDR3 nucleotides read TGTGCCAGCCGAATAGGACGGAATTCTAATGAAAAACTGTTTTTT. This translates into CASRIGRNSNEKLFF.

This chain connects TRBV25-1 to TRBJ1-1; maybe TRBD1 (6 bases). This CDR3 has 14 residues. Germline CDR1 MGHDK, CDR2 SYGVNS. The V end lost 6 bases, the J end lost 1 base, and 12 bases lay between the germline ends. The DNA of the CDR3 is TGTGCCAGCAGGACTACAGGGAAGAACACTGAAGCTTTCTTT. The encoded protein is CASRTTGKNTEAFF.